This TCR beta chain was obtained from a study of shared clonotypes between healthy human individuals. Looking at the study overall: Every donor yielded three CD4 naive, three CD4 memory, two CD8 naive and one CD8 memory plate. Notes on the study in general: Non-shared clonotypes had lower generation probabilities than those shared by all four donors.

Only CD45RO-negative cells positively selected for CCR7 counted as naive CD8 cells, so terminally differentiated effector memory CD45RA+ cells were excluded. As for this clone: The antigen is undetermined.

Clones were read by immunoSEQ multiplex PCR, and TCRdb kept only the in-frame ones, dropping some. Of 600,000 or so clones listed, 85% to 95% were seen once; the top ten hold about 0.11%. CDR1 is SNHLY and CDR2 is FYNNEI in the germline V gene. With V trimmed by 4 bases and J by 5 bases, 9 bases remained unmatched. CDR3 length: 17 residues. Sequences were obtained from naive CD8+ T cells sorted from blood. V usage is TRBV2 and J usage is TRBJ2-1; the match to TRBD2 covers 12 bases. This TCR derives from a woman in her thirties in good health. CDR3 DNA sequence: TGTGCCAGCAGTGGGTCTAGCGGGAGGGCCCGAGACAATGAGCAGTTCTTC. It specifies CASSGSSGRARDNEQFF. Filled out from reference TRBV2 and TRBJ2-1, the complete variable domain reads EPEVTQTPSHQVTQMGQEVILRCVPISNHLYFYWYRQILGQKVEFLVSFYNNEISEKSEIFDDQFSVERPDGSNFTLKIRSTKLEDSAMYFCASSGSSGRARDNEQFFGPGTRLTVL.